The sequence of this TCR beta chain was determined in a study of T cells after posttransplantation cyclophosphamide (dated by TCRdb to between 2015 and 2016). General notes on the study: Using TRB sequencing, the study followed how the T cell repertoire rebuilt after myeloablative bone marrow transplantation with posttransplantation cyclophosphamide given as GVHD prophylaxis. Samples from about 37 PTCy-treated patients and about 17 related bone marrow donors of those patients were subjected to antigen receptor sequencing. TRB sequencing was performed on blood from all 35 or so PTCy patients with 1-year posttransplant specimens. Up to roughly 3 additional blood samples from 2 to 5.2 years after transplant were also TRB-sequenced in 3 patients, as was pretransplant blood from several patients. Because TRA and TRB clonality were tightly correlated in several samples, subsequent TCR analyses were focused on TRB only. Public TRB sequences were searched against a database of over 3,500 sequences associated with responses to pathogens, tumor antigens, self-antigens and alloantigens. On the study overall, not on this receptor specifically: The TRB repertoires of T cells infiltrating skin or GI tract showed only limited overlap with the TRB repertoires of T cells in blood. Across the 35 to 45 patients, TRB clonality was highly associated with recipient CMV seropositivity and CMV reactivation, and diversity with PTCy was similar to that in the CNI/methotrexate controls. Donor-recipient similarity was low at 1-2 months but increased during the first year, and donor CD8+ memory clones often dominated later blood repertoires.

This clone showed up many times. There is no known antigen for this receptor. Qualities for individual bases were not recorded, and no much larger clone is one base off. Related bone marrow donors provided peripheral blood samples on the day of marrow donation. Peripheral blood and bone marrow mononuclear cells were isolated by Ficoll-Hypaque density centrifugation and were cryopreserved. TRB sequencing was run on genomic DNA with either the immunoSEQ assay at survey resolution or the hsTCRB kit. Per the original workflow: The immunoSEQ software handled initial read processing, and the LymphoSeq R package was used for repertoire analyses. For each TRB dataset, clonality was calculated as 1 minus normalized Shannon entropy, and the Gini coefficient was computed as well. Phenotypes of unsorted samples were inferred by mapping TRB sequences from sorted subsets of the recipient or donor onto the same recipient's unsorted samples. TCRdb stores this immuneACCESS table with in-frame sequences only. Part of the clones is absent; in the studies checked, under half of the shortfall reflects unresolved V genes, and no reason is known for the rest. V and J calls and clone size are copied from that table; D and trimming were computed from the DNA. This sample holds fewer than 40,000 clones in total, without any singletons. Of the sample, around 4.5% is held by the ten largest clones.

Spanning cysteine to phenylalanine, the CDR3 consists of 16 amino acids. Solely the CDR3 DNA is kept, with 48 bases framed from the first base. Trimming takes 0 bases from V and 0 bases from J, and the germline ends sit 11 bases apart. The germline V gene yields SGDLS for CDR1 and YYNGEE for CDR2. The receptor was isolated from a woman between 45 and 60 years old in good health and a related stem cell transplant donor. Here the chain combines TRBV9 and TRBJ2-3; TRBD1 is possibly the D segment (5 matching bases). Sequenced input: PBMCs. The nucleotide sequence reads TGTGCCAGCAGCGTAGTACCTCCAGGGAGCACAGATACGCAGTATTTT. Its translation is CASSVVPPGSTDTQYF.